A single sample gave rise to the 23 T cell receptor beta chains below, sequenced in a study of preoperative IRX-2 immunotherapy in early breast cancer. Method: immunoSEQ multiplex PCR; TCRdb's copy keeps in-frame clones and lacks some. The table shows about 98,000 clones, with 86% occurring only once. Treatment given: preoperative locoregional IRX-2 cytokine immunotherapy. The sample consisted of tumor tissue, taken after IRX-2 immunotherapy. Receptor source: a human donor with breast cancer.

The rearrangement uses TRBV19 and TRBJ2-5, with 14 bases aligning to TRBD2. Per the germline V gene, CDR1 is LNHDA and CDR2 is SQIVND (reference sequence). V lost 6 bases and J lost 4; bases outside the gene matches: 7. The CDR3 runs 16 residues. The DNA of the CDR3 is TGTGCCAGTAGCCCGACCGGGACTAGCGGGAGAGAGACCCAGTACTTC. Its protein product is CASSPTGTSGRETQYF.

The rearrangement links TRBV19 to TRBJ1-1, with a tentative D call TRBD1 (5 bases). The CDR3 sequence is 13 residues long. V lost 9 bases, J lost 8 bases, and 19 bases lay in between. CDR1 is LNHDA and CDR2 is SQIVND in the germline V gene (reference sequence). CDR3 loop: CASSVLPGLEAFF. CDR3 nucleotides: TGTGCCAGCAGCGTATTGCCGGGACTCGAAGCTTTCTTT.

V gene TRBV6-8 combines with J gene TRBJ1-3, with 7 nucleotides matching TRBD1. The length of the CDR3 is 15 residues. The germline V gene encodes CDR1 MNHGY and CDR2 SAAAGT. The V gene end was trimmed by 11 bases and the J gene end by 0 bases; junction bases not matched to a gene: 10. CDR3 in DNA: TGTGCCTTGGCCCCCGGGGACAGCTCTGGAAACACCATATATTTT. Protein product: CALAPGDSSGNTIYF.

This chain joins TRBV28 and TRBJ2-2, with TRBD1 matching over 10 bases. J gave up 7 bases and V 4 bases, and 6 bases lay outside the gene matches. This CDR3 is 15 amino acids long. CDR1 is MDHEN and CDR2 is SYDVKM in the germline V gene. Written as DNA, the CDR3 is TGTGCCAGCAGTTCGCCGGGACAGGGGAGCGGGGAGCTGTTTTTT. It yields the protein CASSSPGQGSGELFF.

The chain uses TRBV15 and TRBJ1-5; D may be TRBD1 (5 bases). The V gene's germline CDR1 is LNHNV and CDR2 YYDKDF (reference sequence). The CDR3 covers 14 residues. V lost 0 bases and J 9 bases, leaving 12 bases between the germline ends. This CDR3 is CATSRERGSGPQHF. In DNA form, the CDR3 reads TGTGCCACCAGCAGAGAGCGGGGGAGCGGGCCCCAGCATTTT.

The chain has TRBV19 and TRBJ1-6, with no clear D. V lost 11 bases, J lost 1 base, and 15 bases lay in between. CDR3 length: 15 residues. Germline V gene data show CDR1 as LNHDA and CDR2 as SQIVND (reference sequence). The chain's CDR3 is CAARDMSSYNSPLHF. The CDR3 DNA reads as TGTGCCGCCAGAGATATGAGTTCCTATAATTCACCCCTCCACTTT.

A word on this clone: The sample carries other DNA sequences with the same CDR3. The CDR3 here is CASSPSQGETQYF. CDR3 coding DNA: TGTGCCAGCTCACCATCCCAGGGAGAGACCCAGTACTTC. The V call is TRBV18, the J call TRBJ2-5, with D maybe TRBD1 (5 bases). V was pared by 2 bases and J by 4 bases, with 8 bases between. The CDR3 contains 13 residues. Germline CDR1 reads KGHSH; CDR2 reads LQKENI.

V and J are TRBV29-1 and TRBJ1-2, with 9 bases identical to TRBD1. The CDR3 length is 14 residues. Germline values: CDR1 SQVTM, CDR2 ANQGSEA. The ends lost 7 bases at V and 8 bases at J; junction bases unmatched: 14. CDR3 residues: CSANPTGGVEGYTF. DNA for the CDR3: TGCAGCGCCAACCCGACAGGGGGGGTTGAGGGCTACACCTTC.

This chain uses TRBV19 with TRBJ2-5, with TRBD2 matching 11 bases. Trimming removed 3 bases from V and 3 bases from J; junction bases left unmatched: 0. This CDR3 is 14 amino acids long. Germline V lookup: CDR1 LNHDA, CDR2 SQIVND (reference sequence). The CDR3: CASSMTSGEETQYF. The CDR3 DNA reads as TGTGCCAGTAGTATGACTAGCGGGGAAGAGACCCAGTACTTC.

J is TRBJ2-1 and V is TRBV30; D remains unclear. The V end lost 4 bases, the J end lost 0 bases, and 7 bases lay between the germline ends. CDR3 length: 13 amino acids. The germline gives CDR1 GTSNPN, CDR2 SVGIG (reference sequence). In DNA, the CDR3 is TGTGCCTGGACGTCCAGCTCCTACAATGAGCAGTTCTTC. Translation gives CAWTSSSYNEQFF.

The chain links TRBV19 to TRBJ1-6; D ambiguous. Germline CDR1 LNHDA, CDR2 SQIVND (reference sequence). CDR3 length: 14 residues. V gave up 4 bases and J gave up 11 bases, with 15 bases separating them. CDR3 loop: CASSRQMALTPLHF. The CDR3 nucleotides read TGTGCCAGTAGTAGGCAAATGGCATTGACACCCCTCCACTTT.

The DNA for the CDR3 is TGCGCCAGCAGCTTTGGAATCTCGGTCACCGGGGAGCTGTTTTTT. Protein sequence: CASSFGISVTGELFF. The chain recombines TRBV5-1 with TRBJ2-2; D not resolved. There are 15 residues in the CDR3. CDR1 SGHRS and CDR2 YFSETQ come from the germline V gene. V gave up 2 bases and J gave up 4 bases, with 12 bases separating them.

The V gene is TRBV15, the J gene TRBJ2-5; the D call may be TRBD1 or TRBD2 (5 bases each). The ends were cut back, 5 bases at V and 4 bases at J, with 14 bases in the middle. The CDR3 length is 14 residues. Germline CDR1 reads LNHNV; CDR2 reads YYDKDF (reference sequence). CDR3 nucleotide sequence: TGTGCCACCAGCTTACCGGGGCCGCGAGAGACCCAGTACTTC. This sequence encodes CATSLPGPRETQYF.

This sequence joins TRBV5-1 and TRBJ1-3, with D perhaps TRBD1 (5 bases). There are 15 residues in the CDR3. Trimming left V 1 base short and J 4 bases short, with 12 bases between. The germline V gene has CDR1 SGHRS and CDR2 YFSETQ. CDR3 in amino acids: CASSLRGDTGNTIYF. The CDR3 DNA reads TGCGCCAGCAGCTTGCGAGGGGATACAGGAAACACCATATATTTT.

The rearrangement uses TRBV10-1 and TRBJ2-7; D is ambiguous. V was clipped by 7 bases and J by 3 bases, with 16 bases between them. CDR3 length: 14 residues. CDR1 is WNHNN and CDR2 is SYGVQD in the germline V gene (reference sequence). Written as DNA, the CDR3 is TGCGCCAGCATGGTGCTTGAGTTTCTCTACGAGCAGTACTTC. As protein: CASMVLEFLYEQYF.

The chain joins TRBV10-2 to TRBJ1-2; D is ambiguous. The germline V gene encodes CDR1 WSHSY and CDR2 SAAADI. Trimming stripped 4 bases from V and 8 bases from J, with 11 bases between. The CDR3 is 12 amino acids. CDR3 sequence (DNA): TGCGCCAGCAGTGCCGGTGGTTGGGGCTACACCTTC. Protein: CASSAGGWGYTF.

The chain links TRBV18 to TRBJ2-7, with 8 bases lining up with TRBD2. V dropped 3 bases and J dropped 9; count of bases not matched to a gene: 7. The CDR3 contains 13 residues. The germline gives CDR1 KGHSH, CDR2 LQKENI. CDR3 sequence (DNA): TGTGCCAGCTCACCCCGGCGGGAGGATGGGCAGTACTTC. Translating it yields CASSPRREDGQYF.

This clone was recorded once. The V and J genes are TRBV6-8 and TRBJ1-2, with TRBD1 as a possible D gene (5 bases). V shed 11 bases and J shed 3 bases, with 19 bases lying between them. This CDR3 has 14 residues. In germline, CDR1 is MNHGY, CDR2 SAAAGT. The CDR3 loop is CAVTPAGGDYGYTF. CDR3 nucleotide sequence: TGTGCCGTCACGCCCGCGGGGGGGGACTATGGCTACACCTTC.

This clone showed up just once. The chain recombines TRBV28 with TRBJ1-2, with D perhaps TRBD1 (5 bases). V was cut by 3 bases and J by 5 bases, with 13 bases left in between. The CDR3 is 14 amino acids. CDR1 and CDR2 (germline): MDHEN, SYDVKM. The CDR3 nucleotides read TGTGCCAGCAGTTTCGGAGGAGGGGCGTATGGCTACACCTTC. Amino acid sequence: CASSFGGGAYGYTF.

This chain uses TRBV25-1 with TRBJ2-1, with no clear D. This CDR3 is built from 16 residues. Germline lookup yields CDR1 MGHDK and CDR2 SYGVNS. V was cut by 3 bases and J by 0 bases, with 12 bases left in between. This chain's CDR3 is CASSDFDRSSYNEQFF. As DNA, the CDR3 is TGTGCCAGCAGTGATTTTGACCGCAGCTCCTACAATGAGCAGTTCTTC.

This clone appeared a single time. The rearrangement uses TRBV15 and TRBJ2-2; D unclear. Trimming took off 1 base at V and 0 bases at J, with 6 bases between the two ends. In germline, CDR1 is LNHNV, CDR2 YYDKDF (reference sequence). This CDR3 comprises 15 residues. CDR3 DNA sequence: TGTGCCACCAGCAGAGGACACCCGAACACCGGGGAGCTGTTTTTT. It is translated as CATSRGHPNTGELFF. Using reference TRBV15 and TRBJ2-2 for the parts outside the CDR3, the full variable domain is DAMVIQNPRYQVTQFGKPVTLSCSQTLNHNVMYWYQQKSSQAPKLLFHYYDKDFNNEADTPDNFQSRRPNTSFCFLDIRSPGLGDTAMYLCATSRGHPNTGELFFGEGSRLTVL.

The chain is built from TRBV25-1 and TRBJ1-1; TRBD1 might be the D (6 bases). Germline CDR1 reads MGHDK; CDR2 reads SYGVNS. The CDR3 loop spans 13 amino acids. Trimming removed 7 bases at V and 5 bases at J, with 14 bases between. The CDR3 loop reads CASNGQIGTEAFF. CDR3 nucleotides: TGTGCCAGCAACGGACAGATTGGGACTGAAGCTTTCTTT.

The V gene is TRBV6-8, the J gene TRBJ1-1, with D possibly matching TRBD1 (6 bases). The CDR3 is made up of 14 amino acids. The V end was cut by 9 bases, the J end by 1 base, with 15 bases between. From germline, CDR1 is MNHGY and CDR2 SAAAGT. The CDR3 coding sequence is TGTGCCAGTTTCCACCACAGGGCGAACACTGAAGCTTTCTTT. Its translation: CASFHHRANTEAFF.